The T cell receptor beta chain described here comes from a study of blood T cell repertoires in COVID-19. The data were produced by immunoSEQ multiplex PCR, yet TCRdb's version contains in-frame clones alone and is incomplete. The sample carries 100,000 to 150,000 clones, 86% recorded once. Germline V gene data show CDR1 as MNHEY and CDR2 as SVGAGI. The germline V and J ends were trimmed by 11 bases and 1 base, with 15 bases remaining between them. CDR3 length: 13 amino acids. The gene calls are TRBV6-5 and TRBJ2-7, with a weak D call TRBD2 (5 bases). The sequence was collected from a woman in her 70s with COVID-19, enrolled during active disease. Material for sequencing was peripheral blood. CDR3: CASSPAHSYEQYF. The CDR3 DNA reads TGTGCCTCTAGCCCCGCTCATTCCTACGAGCAGTACTTC.